This T cell receptor (beta chain) appears in the sequencing data of a study of T cells in narcolepsy. Study details: Donors had narcolepsy type 1 or type 2, or were healthy controls. Study-wide findings and caveats: Autoreactive clonotypes reportedly recurred in blood of same and different patients, not controls. Same-patient CSF and blood CD4+ T cell clonotypes included HCRT-specific and TRIB2-specific autoreactive ones.

This clone was detected once. Its target is not known. Here immunoSEQ multiplex PCR was the method, and the copy in TCRdb shows in-frame clones only, minus some. The sample holds around 17,000 clones, over 60% seen once. Trimming took 0 bases from V and 7 from J, leaving 5 bases between them. Per the germline V gene, CDR1 is SGDLS and CDR2 is YYNGEE. The CDR3 contains 12 residues. Material: CD45RA- memory CD8+ T cells from PBMCs. The TCR was taken from a human donor with narcolepsy. The J gene is TRBJ2-1, the V gene TRBV9; D is ambiguous. CDR3 region: CASSVDGNEQFF. The CDR3 region has the DNA TGTGCCAGCAGCGTAGATGGGAATGAGCAGTTCTTC.